These 3 T cell receptor beta chains originate from one sample sequenced in a study of shared clonotypes between healthy human individuals. The assay was immunoSEQ multiplex PCR, and TCRdb's table has in-frame clones only and misses some. The sample includes hundreds of thousands of clones, about 95% of them seen just once. Sequencing was carried out using naive CD4+ T cells sorted from blood. Subset here: CD45RA+ positively selected. Receptor source: a young woman in good health.

This clone occurred once. V gene TRBV18 combines with J gene TRBJ2-1; D possibly corresponds to TRBD1 (5 bases). The CDR3 sequence is 21 residues long. Trimming took off 0 bases at V and 2 bases at J, with 26 bases between the two ends. Per germline, CDR1 KGHSH and CDR2 LQKENI. The CDR3 sequence is CASSPPLGAGPSPSAYNEQFF. For the CDR3, the DNA is TGTGCCAGCTCACCACCTTTAGGGGCAGGTCCCTCACCCAGCGCCTACAATGAGCAGTTCTTC.

The J gene is TRBJ2-5, the V gene TRBV7-2; 8 bases align to TRBD1. The J call is in doubt because the DNA end fits TRBJ2-7 better. CDR3 size: 15 residues. Germline V CDR1 and CDR2: SGHTA, FQGNSA. CDR3 coding DNA: TGTGCCAGCAGCTTAGAAGGGACAGGCTCCTACGAGCAGTACTTC. Protein sequence: CASSLEGTGSYEQYF.

The chain joins TRBV19 to TRBJ2-5, with D unclear. The CDR3 is made up of 13 amino acids. Looked up from germline, CDR1 is LNHDA and CDR2 is SQIVND (reference sequence). The V gene lost 7 bases and the J gene lost 5 bases, with 14 bases spanning the gap. The CDR3 DNA follows: TGTGCCAGTAAGGGTGGATGGCGGGAGACCCAGTACTTC. Translation gives CASKGGWRETQYF.